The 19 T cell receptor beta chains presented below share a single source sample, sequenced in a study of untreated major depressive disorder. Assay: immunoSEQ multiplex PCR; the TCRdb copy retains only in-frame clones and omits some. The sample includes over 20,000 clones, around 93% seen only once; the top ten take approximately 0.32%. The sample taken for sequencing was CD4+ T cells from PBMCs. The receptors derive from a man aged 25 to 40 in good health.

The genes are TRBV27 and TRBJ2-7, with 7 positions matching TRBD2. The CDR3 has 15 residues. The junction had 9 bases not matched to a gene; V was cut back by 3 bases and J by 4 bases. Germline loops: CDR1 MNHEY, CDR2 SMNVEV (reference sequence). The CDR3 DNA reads TGTGCCAGCAGTTTCGGGACTACCGGGGGGTACGAGCAGTACTTC. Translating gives CASSFGTTGGYEQYF.

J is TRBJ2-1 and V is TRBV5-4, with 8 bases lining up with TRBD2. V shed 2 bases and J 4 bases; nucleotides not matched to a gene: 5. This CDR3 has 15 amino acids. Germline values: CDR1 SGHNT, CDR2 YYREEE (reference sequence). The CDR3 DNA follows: TGTGCCAGCAGCTTCAGCGGGAGCGGGTACAATGAGCAGTTCTTC. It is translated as CASSFSGSGYNEQFF. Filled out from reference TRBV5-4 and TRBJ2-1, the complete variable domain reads ETGVTQSPTHLIKTRGQQVTLRCSSQSGHNTVSWYQQALGQGPQFIFQYYREEENGRGNFPPRFSGLQFPNYSSELNVNALELDDSALYLCASSFSGSGYNEQFFGPGTRLTVL.

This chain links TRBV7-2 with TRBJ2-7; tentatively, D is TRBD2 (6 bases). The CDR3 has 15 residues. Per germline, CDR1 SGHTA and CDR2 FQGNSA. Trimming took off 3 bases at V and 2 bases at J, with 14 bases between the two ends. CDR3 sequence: CASSLMGGSAYEQYF. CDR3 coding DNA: TGTGCCAGCAGCTTGATGGGGGGTAGCGCCTACGAGCAGTACTTC. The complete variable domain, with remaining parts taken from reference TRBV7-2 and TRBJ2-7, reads GAGVSQSPSNKVTEKGKDVELRCDPISGHTALYWYRQSLGQGLEFLIYFQGNSAPDKSGLPSDRFSAERTGGSVSTLTIQRTQQEDSAVYLCASSLMGGSAYEQYFGPGTRLTVT.

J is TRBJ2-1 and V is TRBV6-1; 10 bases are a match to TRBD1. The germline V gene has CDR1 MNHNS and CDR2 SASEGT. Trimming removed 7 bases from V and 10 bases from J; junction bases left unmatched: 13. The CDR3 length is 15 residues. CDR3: CASILGQGLPGEQFF. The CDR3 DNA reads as TGTGCCAGCATCTTGGGACAGGGGCTGCCCGGGGAGCAGTTCTTC.

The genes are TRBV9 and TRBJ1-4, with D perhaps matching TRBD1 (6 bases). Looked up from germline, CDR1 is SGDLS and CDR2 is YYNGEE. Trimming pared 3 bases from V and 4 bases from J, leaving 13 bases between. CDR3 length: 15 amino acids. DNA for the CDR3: TGTGCCAGCAGCGCCAGGGACACCCATAATGAAAAACTGTTTTTT. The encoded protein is CASSARDTHNEKLFF.

The CDR3 coding sequence is TGTGCCAGCAGTGACGGGACTAGCACCGGGGAGCTGTTTTTT. Translating gives CASSDGTSTGELFF. V gene TRBV6-4 combines with J gene TRBJ2-2; 8 positions agree with TRBD2. With V trimmed by 2 bases and J by 4 bases, 0 bases remained unmatched. The CDR3 loop spans 14 amino acids. In germline, CDR1 is MRHNA, CDR2 SNTAGT.

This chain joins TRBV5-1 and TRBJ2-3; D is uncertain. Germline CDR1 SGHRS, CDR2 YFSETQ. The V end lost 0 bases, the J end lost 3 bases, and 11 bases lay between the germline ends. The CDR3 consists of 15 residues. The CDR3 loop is CASSLGSLGTDTQYF. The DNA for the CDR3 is TGCGCCAGCAGCTTGGGGTCCCTCGGGACAGATACGCAGTATTTT.

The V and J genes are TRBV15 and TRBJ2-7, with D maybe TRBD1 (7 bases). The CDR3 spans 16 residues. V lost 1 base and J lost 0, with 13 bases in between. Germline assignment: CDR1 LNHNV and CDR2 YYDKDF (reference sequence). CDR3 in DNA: TGTGCCACCAGCAGAGGGAGGGGGCTTGACTCCTACGAGCAGTACTTC. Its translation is CATSRGRGLDSYEQYF.

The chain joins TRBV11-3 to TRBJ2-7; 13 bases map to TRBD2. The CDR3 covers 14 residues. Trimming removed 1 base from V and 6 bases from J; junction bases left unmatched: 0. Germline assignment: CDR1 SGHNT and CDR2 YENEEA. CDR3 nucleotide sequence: TGTGCCAGCAGCTTAGGACTAGCGGGAGGCGAGCAGTACTTC. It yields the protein CASSLGLAGGEQYF.

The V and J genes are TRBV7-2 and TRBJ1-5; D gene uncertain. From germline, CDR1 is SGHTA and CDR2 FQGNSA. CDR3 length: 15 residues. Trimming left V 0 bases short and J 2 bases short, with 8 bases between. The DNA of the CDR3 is TGTGCCAGCAGCTTAGCGTGGGCAGGCAATCAGCCCCAGCATTTT. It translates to CASSLAWAGNQPQHF.

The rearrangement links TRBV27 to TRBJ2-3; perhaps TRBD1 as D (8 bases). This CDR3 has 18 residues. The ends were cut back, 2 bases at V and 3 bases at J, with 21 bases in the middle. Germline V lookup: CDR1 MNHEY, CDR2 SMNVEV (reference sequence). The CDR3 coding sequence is TGTGCCAGCAGTTTACCACCTCTATTACAGGGGGGGACAGATACGCAGTATTTT. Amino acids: CASSLPPLLQGGTDTQYF.

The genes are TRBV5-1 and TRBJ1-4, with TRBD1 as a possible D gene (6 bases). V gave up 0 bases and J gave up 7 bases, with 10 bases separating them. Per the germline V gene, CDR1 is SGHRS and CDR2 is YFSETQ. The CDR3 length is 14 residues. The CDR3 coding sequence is TGCGCCAGCAGCTTGGAGGCAGGGGTTGAAAAACTGTTTTTT. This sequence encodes CASSLEAGVEKLFF. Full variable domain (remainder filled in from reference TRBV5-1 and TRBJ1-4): KAGVTQTPRYLIKTRGQQVTLSCSPISGHRSVSWYQQTPGQGLQFLFEYFSETQRNKGNFPGRFSGRQFSNSRSEMNVSTLELGDSALYLCASSLEAGVEKLFFGSGTQLSVL.

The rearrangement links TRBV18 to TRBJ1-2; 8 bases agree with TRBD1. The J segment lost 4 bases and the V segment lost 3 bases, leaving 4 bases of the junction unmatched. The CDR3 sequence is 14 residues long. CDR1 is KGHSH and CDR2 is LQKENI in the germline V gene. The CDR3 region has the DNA TGTGCCAGCTCACCTACAGGGGGAGCCTATGGCTACACCTTC. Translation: CASSPTGGAYGYTF.

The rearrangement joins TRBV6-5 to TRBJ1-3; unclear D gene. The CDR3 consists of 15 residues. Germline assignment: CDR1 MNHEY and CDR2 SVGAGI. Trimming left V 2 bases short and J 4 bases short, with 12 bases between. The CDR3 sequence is CASSYGGRPGNTIYF. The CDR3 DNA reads TGTGCCAGCAGTTACGGTGGCAGACCAGGAAACACCATATATTTT.

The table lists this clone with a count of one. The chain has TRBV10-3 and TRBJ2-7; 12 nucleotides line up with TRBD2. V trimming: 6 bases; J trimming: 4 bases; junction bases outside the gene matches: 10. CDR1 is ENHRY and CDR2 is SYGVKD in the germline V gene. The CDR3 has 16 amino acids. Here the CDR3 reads CAISSSSGRASYEQYF. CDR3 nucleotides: TGTGCCATCAGCTCTTCTAGCGGGAGGGCCTCTTACGAGCAGTACTTC.

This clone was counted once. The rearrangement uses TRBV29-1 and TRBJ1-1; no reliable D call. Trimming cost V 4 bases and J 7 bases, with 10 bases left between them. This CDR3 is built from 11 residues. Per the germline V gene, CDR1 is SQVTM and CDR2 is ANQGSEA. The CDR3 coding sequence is TGCAGCGTTGTTTCCGGGAGTGAAGCTTTCTTT. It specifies CSVVSGSEAFF.

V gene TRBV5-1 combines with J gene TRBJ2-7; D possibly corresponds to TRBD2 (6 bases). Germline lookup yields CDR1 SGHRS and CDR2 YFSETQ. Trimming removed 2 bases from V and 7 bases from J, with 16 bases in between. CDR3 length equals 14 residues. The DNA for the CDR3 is TGCGCCAGCAGCTTAGACCTCCCGGCGGGAGAGCAGTACTTC. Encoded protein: CASSLDLPAGEQYF.

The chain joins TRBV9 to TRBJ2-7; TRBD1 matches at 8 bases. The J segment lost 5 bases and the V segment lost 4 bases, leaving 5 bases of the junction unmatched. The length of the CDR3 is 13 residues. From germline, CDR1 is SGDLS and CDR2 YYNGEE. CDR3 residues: CASSPLTGDEQYF. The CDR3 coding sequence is TGTGCCAGCAGCCCTCTGACAGGGGACGAGCAGTACTTC.

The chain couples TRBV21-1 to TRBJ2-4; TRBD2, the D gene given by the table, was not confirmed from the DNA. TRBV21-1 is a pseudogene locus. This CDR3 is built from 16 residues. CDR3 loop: CASSPRSSGFKNIQYF. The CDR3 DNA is TGTGCCAGCAGCCCCCGAAGTAGCGGATTTAAAAACATTCAGTACTTC.